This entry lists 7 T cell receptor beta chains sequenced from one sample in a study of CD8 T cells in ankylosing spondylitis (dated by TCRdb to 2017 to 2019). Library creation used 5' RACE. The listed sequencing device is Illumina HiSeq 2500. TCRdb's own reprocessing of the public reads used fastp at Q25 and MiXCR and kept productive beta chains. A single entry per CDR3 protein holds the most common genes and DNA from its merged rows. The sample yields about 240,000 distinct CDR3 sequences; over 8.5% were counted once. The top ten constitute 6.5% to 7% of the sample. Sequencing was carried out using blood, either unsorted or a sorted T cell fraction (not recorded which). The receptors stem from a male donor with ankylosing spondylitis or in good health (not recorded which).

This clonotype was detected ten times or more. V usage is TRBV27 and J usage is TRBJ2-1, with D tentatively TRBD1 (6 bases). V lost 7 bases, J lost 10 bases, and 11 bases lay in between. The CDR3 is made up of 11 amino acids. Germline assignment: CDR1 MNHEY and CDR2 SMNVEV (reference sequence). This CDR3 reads CASTSGGEQFF. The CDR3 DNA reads TGTGCCAGCACCTCTGGGGGCGAGCAGTTCTTC.

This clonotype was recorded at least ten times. CDR3 DNA sequence: TGTGCCAGCAGCCCCGGACAGGGTCGGTATCAGCCCCAGCATTTT. Translating it yields CASSPGQGRYQPQHF. V is TRBV7-2 and J is TRBJ1-5, with 8 bases lining up with TRBD1. The V gene's germline CDR1 is SGHTA and CDR2 FQGNSA. The CDR3 runs 15 residues. V trimming: 5 bases; J trimming: 5 bases; junction bases outside the gene matches: 8.

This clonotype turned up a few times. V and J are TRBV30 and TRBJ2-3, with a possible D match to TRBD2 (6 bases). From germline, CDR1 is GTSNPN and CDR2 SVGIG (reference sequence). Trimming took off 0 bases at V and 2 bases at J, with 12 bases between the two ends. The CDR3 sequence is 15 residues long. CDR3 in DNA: TGTGCCTGGAGTGTACCGGGGGATCTCACAGATACGCAGTATTTT. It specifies CAWSVPGDLTDTQYF.

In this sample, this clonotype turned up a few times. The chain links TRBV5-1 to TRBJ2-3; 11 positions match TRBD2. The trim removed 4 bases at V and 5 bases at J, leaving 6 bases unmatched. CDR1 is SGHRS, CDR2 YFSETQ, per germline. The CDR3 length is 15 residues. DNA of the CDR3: TGCGCCAGCAGCGGTAGCGGGGGGGCTGGAGATACGCAGTATTTT. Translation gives CASSGSGGAGDTQYF.

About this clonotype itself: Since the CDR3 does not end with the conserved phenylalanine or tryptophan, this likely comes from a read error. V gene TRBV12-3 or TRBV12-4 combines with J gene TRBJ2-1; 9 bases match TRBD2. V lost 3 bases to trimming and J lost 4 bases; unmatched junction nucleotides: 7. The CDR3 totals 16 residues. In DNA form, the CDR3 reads TGTGCCAGCAGTTTCGGTAGCGGGAGTTTTTACAATGAGCAGTTCTCC. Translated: CASSFGSGSFYNEQFS.

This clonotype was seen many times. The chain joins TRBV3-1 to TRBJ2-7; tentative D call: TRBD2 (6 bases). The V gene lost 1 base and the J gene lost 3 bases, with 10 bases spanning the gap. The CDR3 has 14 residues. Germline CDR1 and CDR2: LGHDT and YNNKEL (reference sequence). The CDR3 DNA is TGTGCCAGCAGCCAAGCGGGGGAGAACTACGAGCAGTACTTC. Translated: CASSQAGENYEQYF.

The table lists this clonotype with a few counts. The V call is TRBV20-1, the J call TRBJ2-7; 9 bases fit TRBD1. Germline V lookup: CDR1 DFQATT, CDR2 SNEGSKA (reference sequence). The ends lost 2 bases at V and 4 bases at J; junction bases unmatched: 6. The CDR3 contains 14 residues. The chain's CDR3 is CSARPTGGGYEQYF. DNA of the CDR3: TGCAGTGCTAGACCTACAGGGGGCGGGTACGAGCAGTACTTC.